This paragraph covers one TCR beta chain sequence. This record belongs to a study of T cell responses to AZD1222 COVID-19 vaccine. Libraries were prepared by immunoSEQ multiplex PCR; TCRdb keeps only in-frame clonotypes and omits some of them. The sample lists some 160,000 clones, approximately 91% seen once, with more than 1.5% in the top ten. Sequenced here: peripheral blood, sampled 28 days after the second AZD1222 dose. This receptor was taken from an adult who received the AZD1222 COVID-19 vaccine.

DNA of the CDR3: TGTGCCAGCAGCCGGGACTCACACGAGCAGTACTTC. It translates to CASSRDSHEQYF. This chain joins TRBV11-1 and TRBJ2-7, with D possibly TRBD2 on 6 matching bases. Germline CDR1 SGHAT, CDR2 FQDESV (reference sequence). The V gene lost 5 bases and the J gene lost 5 bases, with 10 bases spanning the gap. This CDR3 is 12 amino acids long.